A selection of T cell receptor beta chains follows, all from one sample in a study of CD8 T cells in Susac syndrome. Each CDR3 protein gets one entry after TCRdb re-called the immunoSEQ multiplex PCR reads with MiXCR. The table has under 200,000 distinct CDR3 sequences, roughly 95% seen once. The material sequenced was CD4+ T cells from PBMCs. These receptors were collected from a human donor with Susac syndrome. CDR3s include the opening cysteine and the closing phenylalanine or tryptophan.

V gene: TRBV28; CDR3 protein: CASTLEPIPEYGYTF
V gene: TRBV7-9; CDR3 protein: CASSLGQGEAETQYF
V gene: TRBV5-4; CDR3 protein: CASSLDEGTRKLFF
V gene: TRBV30; CDR3 protein: CAWSVWAPVSGRYNEQFF
V gene: TRBV20-1; CDR3 protein: CSARDSGRIGTQYF
V gene: TRBV7-6; CDR3 protein: CASSLRAAGSGEQYF
V gene: TRBV4-1; CDR3 protein: CASSSRTGTYNEQFF
V gene: TRBV19; CDR3 protein: CASISPGHGPYGYTF
V gene: TRBV7-9; CDR3 protein: CASSLARGRAIDNEQFF
V gene: TRBV6-4; CDR3 protein: CASSDMAGQPQHF
V gene: TRBV7-2; CDR3 protein: CASSLVGSLGQPQHF
V gene: TRBV4-2; CDR3 protein: CASSQEGLAEETQYF
V gene: TRBV28; CDR3 protein: CASSFGVGELFF
V gene: TRBV9; CDR3 protein: CASSPTGTGMGEQYF
V gene: TRBV4-3; CDR3 protein: CASSLQRDYNEQFF
V gene: TRBV3-1; CDR3 protein: CASSQDGGYTF
V gene: TRBV12-3/TRBV12-4; CDR3 protein: CASSLRQGGTDGNQPQHF
V gene: TRBV12-3/TRBV12-4; CDR3 protein: CASSSPGQGAFEQFF
V gene: TRBV3-1; CDR3 protein: CASSRGMGKSTDTQYF
V gene: TRBV10-3; CDR3 protein: CAISDPGGSSYNEQFF
V gene: TRBV15; CDR3 protein: CATSSRQGPYEQYF
V gene: TRBV9; CDR3 protein: CASSTGGEVYEQYF
V gene: TRBV19; CDR3 protein: CASSRGQGRGNEQFF
V gene: TRBV20-1; CDR3 protein: CSARTDSNQPQHF
V gene: TRBV6-2/TRBV6-3; CDR3 protein: CASRLPGLAGARGGEQFF
V gene: TRBV4-3; CDR3 protein: CASSQEVNLNTGELFF
V gene: TRBV7-3; CDR3 protein: CASSLNGGAGEKLFF
V gene: TRBV21-1; CDR3 protein: CASGRQNTGELFF
V gene: TRBV14; CDR3 protein: CASSRELLAGGRYEQFF
V gene: TRBV15; CDR3 protein: CATSLQGQETQYF
V gene: TRBV4-3; CDR3 protein: CASSQESSWHEQFF
V gene: TRBV29-1; CDR3 protein: CSVGGGQAGTQYF
V gene: TRBV12-3/TRBV12-4; CDR3 protein: CASKTLAGGPAYEKLFF
V gene: TRBV30; CDR3 protein: CAWSVSGQGAWQPQHF
V gene: TRBV5-6; CDR3 protein: CASSLGFEQFF
V gene: TRBV4-2; CDR3 protein: CASSQGVLRQGASDTQYF
V gene: TRBV29-1; CDR3 protein: CSVEAGAFFGTQYF
V gene: TRBV6-6; CDR3 protein: CASRYGAYEQYF
V gene: TRBV18; CDR3 protein: CASSPLPRMAKNIQYF
V gene: TRBV7-2; CDR3 protein: CASSRDFRQETQYF
V gene: TRBV20-1; CDR3 protein: CSGLNTAGGLQETQYF
V gene: TRBV5-1; CDR3 protein: CASSKQIRDDSYF
V gene: TRBV20-1; CDR3 protein: CSAREALGAGGLETQYF
V gene: TRBV29-1; CDR3 protein: CSASEQIGGEAHYF
V gene: TRBV15; CDR3 protein: CATSRDSGSGANVLTF
V gene: TRBV5-6; CDR3 protein: CASSRLGAGEAFF
V gene: TRBV15; CDR3 protein: CATSRDRGQGIQFF
V gene: TRBV9; CDR3 protein: CASSAGQGVTYNEQFF
V gene: TRBV4-3; CDR3 protein: CASSPNLERPNEKLFF
V gene: TRBV24-1; CDR3 protein: CATSDPLGGQETQYF